These 8 T cell receptor beta chains were sequenced from one sample in a study of cytomegalovirus exposure and HLA in healthy donors. PCR used 60 Vbeta primers and 13 Jbeta primers. Sequencing was performed with immunoSEQ multiplex PCR; in TCRdb, only in-frame clones are kept and a portion is missing. Counted here are 90,000 to 150,000 clones, approximately 80% occurring once; the ten biggest clones make up roughly 5.2%. Sequences were obtained from PBMCs. The source is a man aged 18 to 30 in good health and CMV-seropositive.

The chain has TRBV5-4 and TRBJ2-2; 11 nucleotides agree with TRBD2. Per germline, CDR1 SGHNT and CDR2 YYREEE (reference sequence). J was trimmed by 6 bases and V by 4 bases; bases with no gene match: 5. This CDR3 has 15 residues. CDR3 in amino acids: CASSPTSGSSGELFF. The CDR3 DNA sequence: TGTGCCAGCAGCCCAACTAGCGGGAGCTCCGGGGAGCTGTTTTTT.

The chain combines TRBV6-1 with TRBJ2-7; a weak D match, TRBD1 (5 bases). Trimming shortened V by 5 bases and J by 5 bases, and 10 bases separated the two germline ends. Germline lookup yields CDR1 MNHNS and CDR2 SASEGT. This CDR3 has 12 amino acids. CDR3 sequence: CASSPQGNEQYF. CDR3 DNA sequence: TGTGCCAGCAGTCCGCAGGGCAACGAGCAGTACTTC.

The chain links TRBV6-1 to TRBJ1-5; TRBD1 agrees at 10 bases. V shed 3 bases and J 7 bases; nucleotides not matched to a gene: 9. Germline loops: CDR1 MNHNS, CDR2 SASEGT. CDR3 size: 16 residues. CDR3 loop: CASSESWTGGLQPQHF. In DNA form, the CDR3 reads TGTGCCAGCAGTGAGAGTTGGACAGGGGGTTTGCAGCCCCAGCATTTT.

This clone showed up just a few times. At one end the junction does not follow the germline gene, possibly because of a read error. The CDR3 nucleotides read TGTGCCAGCAGTGGGACAGAAAGGATTGGGGCCAACGGCCTGACTTTC. Its translation is CASSGTERIGANGLTF. This rearrangement joins TRBV28 to TRBJ2-6, with TRBD1 matching 7 bases. The CDR3 extends over 16 amino acids. Germline V gene lookup returns CDR1 MDHEN and CDR2 SYDVKM.

This clone showed up just once. The chain carries TRBV5-1 and TRBJ1-1; possible D gene TRBD1, 6 bases. Trimming removed 2 bases at V and 3 bases at J, with 17 bases between. The CDR3 extends over 16 amino acids. Per germline, CDR1 SGHRS and CDR2 YFSETQ. The CDR3 DNA reads as TGCGCCAGCAGCTTTCAGGGGACCGTTGGGGACACTGAAGCTTTCTTT. Protein: CASSFQGTVGDTEAFF.

This rearrangement joins TRBV19 to TRBJ2-3; 9 nucleotides line up with TRBD2. CDR1 is LNHDA and CDR2 is SQIVND in the germline V gene (reference sequence). The CDR3 has 15 amino acids. The trim removed 5 bases at V and 4 bases at J, leaving 7 bases unmatched. The CDR3 bases are TGTGCCAGTAGTGATAGTCCTAGCGGGGCAGATACGCAGTATTTT. Protein product: CASSDSPSGADTQYF.

The chain employs TRBV6-6 and TRBJ1-4, with D possibly being TRBD1 (6 bases). Germline loops: CDR1 MNHNY, CDR2 SVGAGI (reference sequence). V was pared by 4 bases and J by 7 bases, with 19 bases between. The CDR3 is 16 amino acids. CDR3 sequence: CASSLLQGQPREKLFF. The CDR3, as DNA: TGTGCCAGCAGTTTACTTCAGGGACAACCGCGTGAAAAACTGTTTTTT.

This clone was counted once. V and J are TRBV30 and TRBJ1-6, with 7 positions matching TRBD1. CDR3 size: 13 residues. The germline gives CDR1 GTSNPN, CDR2 SVGIG (reference sequence). Losses at the gene ends were 3 bases for V and 5 bases for J; bases not matched to a gene: 1. DNA of the CDR3: TGTGCCTGGAGGGGACAGAATAATTCACCCCTCCACTTT. Residues: CAWRGQNNSPLHF.